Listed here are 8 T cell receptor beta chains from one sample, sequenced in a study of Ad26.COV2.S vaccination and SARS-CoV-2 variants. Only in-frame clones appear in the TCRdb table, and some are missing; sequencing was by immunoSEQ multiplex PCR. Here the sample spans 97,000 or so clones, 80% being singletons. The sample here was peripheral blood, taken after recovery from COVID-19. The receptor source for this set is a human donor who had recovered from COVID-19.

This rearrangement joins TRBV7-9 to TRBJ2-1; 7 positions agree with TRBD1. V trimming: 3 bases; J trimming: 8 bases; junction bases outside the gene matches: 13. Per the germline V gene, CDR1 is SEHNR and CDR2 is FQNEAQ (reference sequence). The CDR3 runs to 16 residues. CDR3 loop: CASSFLTGAFRDEQFF. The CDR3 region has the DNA TGTGCCAGCAGCTTTTTAACAGGGGCGTTTAGGGATGAGCAGTTCTTC.

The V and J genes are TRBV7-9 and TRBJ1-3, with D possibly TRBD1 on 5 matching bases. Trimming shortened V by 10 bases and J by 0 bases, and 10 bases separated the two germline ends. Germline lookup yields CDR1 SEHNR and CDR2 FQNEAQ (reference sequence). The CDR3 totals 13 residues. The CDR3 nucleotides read TGTGCCACCGCGACAGTCTCTGGAAACACCATATATTTT. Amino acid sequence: CATATVSGNTIYF.

CDR3 sequence reads: CASSLWAGTNTGELFF. CDR3 bases: TGCGCCAGCAGCCTCTGGGCGGGGACGAACACCGGGGAGCTGTTTTTT. The chain couples TRBV5-1 to TRBJ2-2, with TRBD2 as a possible D gene (6 bases). The CDR3 length is 16 residues. CDR1 and CDR2 (germline): SGHRS, YFSETQ. Between the trimmed V and J ends, which lost 4 bases and 0 bases, there was a span of 13 bases. Filled out from reference TRBV5-1 and TRBJ2-2, the complete variable domain reads KAGVTQTPRYLIKTRGQQVTLSCSPISGHRSVSWYQQTPGQGLQFLFEYFSETQRNKGNFPGRFSGRQFSNSRSEMNVSTLELGDSALYLCASSLWAGTNTGELFFGEGSRLTVL.

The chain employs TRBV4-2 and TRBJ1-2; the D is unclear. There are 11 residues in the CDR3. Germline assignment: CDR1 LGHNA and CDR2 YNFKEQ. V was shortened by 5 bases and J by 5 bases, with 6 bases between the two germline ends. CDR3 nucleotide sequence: TGTGCCAGCAGCGAAGGGTATGGCTACACCTTC. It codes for CASSEGYGYTF.

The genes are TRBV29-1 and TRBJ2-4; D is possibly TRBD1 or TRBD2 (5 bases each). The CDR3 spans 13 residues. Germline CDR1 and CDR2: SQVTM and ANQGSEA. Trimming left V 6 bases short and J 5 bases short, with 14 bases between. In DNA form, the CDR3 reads TGCAGCGTGCTCCGGATGGGGGAAAACATTCAGTACTTC. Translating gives CSVLRMGENIQYF.

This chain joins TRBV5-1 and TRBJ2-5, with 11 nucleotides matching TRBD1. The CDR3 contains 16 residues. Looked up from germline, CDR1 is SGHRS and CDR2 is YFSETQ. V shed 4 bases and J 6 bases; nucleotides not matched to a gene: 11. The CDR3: CASSEGAGTGGQTQYF. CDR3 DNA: TGCGCCAGCAGCGAGGGCGCCGGGACAGGGGGACAGACCCAGTACTTC.

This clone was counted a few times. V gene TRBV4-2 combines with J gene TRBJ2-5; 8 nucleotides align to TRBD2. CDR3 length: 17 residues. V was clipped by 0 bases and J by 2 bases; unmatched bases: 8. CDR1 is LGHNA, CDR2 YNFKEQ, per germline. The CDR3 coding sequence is TGTGCCAGCAGCCAAGATGAGGTTGCGGGGGGTCAAGAGACCCAGTACTTC. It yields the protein CASSQDEVAGGQETQYF.

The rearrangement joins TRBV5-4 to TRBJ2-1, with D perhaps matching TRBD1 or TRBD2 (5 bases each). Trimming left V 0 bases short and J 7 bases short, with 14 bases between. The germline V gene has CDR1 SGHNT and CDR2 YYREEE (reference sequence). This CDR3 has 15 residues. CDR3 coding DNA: TGTGCCAGCAGCTTGGTTGGGACCCAGAGTAATGAGCAGTTCTTC. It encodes CASSLVGTQSNEQFF.